A selection of T cell receptor beta chains follows, all from one sample in a study of graft-versus-host responses after intestinal transplantation. Using immunoSEQ multiplex PCR, the repertoire was profiled, and TCRdb retains in-frame clones only, with some absent. Among about 98,000 clones, about 84% were seen once, and the ten largest hold 1.4% to 1.5%. The input for sequencing was PBMCs, taken 255 days after intestinal transplant. These receptors all come from a human patient who received an intestinal transplant, so some T cells may come from the graft donor. Both conserved end residues are part of each CDR3. The order of the fields is CDR3 DNA, CDR3 protein, D gene, V gene, clone size, J gene. The D gene is left open where the match is weak. Clone sizes are given selectively: once, few, many, or a class where the clone is expanded.

DNA: TGCGCCAGCAGTGACAACCTCGTGGCAGGGGGCAAAACTGAAGCTTTCTTT
CDR3: CASSDNLVAGGKTEAFF
D: TRBD1
V: TRBV10-2
size: -
J: TRBJ1-1

DNA: TGTGCCAGCAGTGAATCGCGCGCGCAGGACTATGGCTACACCTTC
CDR3: CASSESRAQDYGYTF
D: -
V: TRBV2
size: -
J: TRBJ1-2

DNA: TGTGCCAGCTCACTTACCGGGACTAGCGGATACGAGCAGTACTTC
CDR3: CASSLTGTSGYEQYF
D: TRBD2
V: TRBV18
size: -
J: TRBJ2-7

DNA: TGTGCCAGCAGCGAGAGACTAGCGGGGGCCGGATTCGGCAATGAGCAGTTCTTC
CDR3: CASSERLAGAGFGNEQFF
D: TRBD2
V: TRBV7-6
size: -
J: TRBJ2-1

DNA: TGTGCCAGTAGTGTAAAACAGGGATCGGGCAATCAGCCCCAGCATTTT
CDR3: CASSVKQGSGNQPQHF
D: -
V: TRBV19
size: few
J: TRBJ1-5

DNA: TGCGCCAGCAGCCGGCTATATAGTAGCAATCAGCCCCAGCACTTT
CDR3: CASSRLYSSNQPQHF
D: -
V: TRBV4-3
size: once
J: TRBJ1-5

DNA: TGTGCCAGCAGTTTATTGACAGACTATGGCTACACCTTC
CDR3: CASSLLTDYGYTF
D: -
V: TRBV28
size: once
J: TRBJ1-2

DNA: TGTGCCAGCAGCACGAGCATGAGCGGGGATACGCAGTATTTT
CDR3: CASSTSMSGDTQYF
D: -
V: TRBV28
size: -
J: TRBJ2-3

DNA: TGTGCCAGCAGTTTAGGGACAAGGGGGACAGGCACAGATACGCAGTATTTT
CDR3: CASSLGTRGTGTDTQYF
D: TRBD1
V: TRBV27
size: -
J: TRBJ2-3

DNA: TGTGCCAGCAGCCACCCGACTAGCGGGGGGGCCAGAGATACGCAGTATTTT
CDR3: CASSHPTSGGARDTQYF
D: TRBD2
V: TRBV14
size: few
J: TRBJ2-3

DNA: TGTGCCAGCAGCATCCGATCCGGGAAGAGCACAGATACGCAGTATTTT
CDR3: CASSIRSGKSTDTQYF
D: -
V: TRBV7-9
size: -
J: TRBJ2-3

DNA: TGTGCCAGCTCACCGGGAGGGAGTGTAAACAATGAGCAGTTCTTC
CDR3: CASSPGGSVNNEQFF
D: TRBD2
V: TRBV18
size: -
J: TRBJ2-1

DNA: TGTGCCACCTGGGACGGCCGCCTCTCTGGAAACACCATATATTTT
CDR3: CATWDGRLSGNTIYF
D: -
V: TRBV6-6
size: -
J: TRBJ1-3

DNA: TGCGCCAGCAGCCGGACTAGCGGAGAAGAGACCCAGTACTTC
CDR3: CASSRTSGEETQYF
D: TRBD2
V: TRBV4-1
size: -
J: TRBJ2-5

DNA: TGTGCCAGCAGCCCGTCCGGCACCTACAATGAGCAGTTCTTC
CDR3: CASSPSGTYNEQFF
D: -
V: TRBV7-6
size: -
J: TRBJ2-1

DNA: TGTGCCAGCAGTTACGATAACAGGGGTCTTTATGGCTACACCTTC
CDR3: CASSYDNRGLYGYTF
D: TRBD1
V: TRBV27
size: -
J: TRBJ1-2

DNA: TGCGCCTCGACAGTGAACACTGAAGCTTTCTTT
CDR3: CASTVNTEAFF
D: -
V: TRBV20-1
size: once
J: TRBJ1-1

DNA: TGTGCCAGCAGCGTTATCCAAAATCAGCCCCAGCATTTT
CDR3: CASSVIQNQPQHF
D: -
V: TRBV5-5
size: -
J: TRBJ1-5

DNA: TGCGCCAGCAGTAAAGTCGGACACCTCACAGATACGCAGTATTTT
CDR3: CASSKVGHLTDTQYF
D: -
V: TRBV10-2
size: once
J: TRBJ2-3

DNA: TGTGCCAGCAGCCCGAGGTTGTTCCGCGGGGCGGATGGAAACACCATATATTTT
CDR3: CASSPRLFRGADGNTIYF
D: -
V: TRBV9
size: -
J: TRBJ1-3

DNA: TGCGCCAGCAGTATAACAGGGGGCGGCTACACCTTC
CDR3: CASSITGGGYTF
D: TRBD1
V: TRBV10-1
size: -
J: TRBJ1-2

DNA: TGTGCCAGCAGCCTGCTGTACGAGCAGTACTTC
CDR3: CASSLLYEQYF
D: -
V: TRBV21-1
size: -
J: TRBJ2-7

DNA: TGTGCCAGCAGCCAAGTTCCAAGCTATGGCTACACCTTC
CDR3: CASSQVPSYGYTF
D: -
V: TRBV14
size: -
J: TRBJ1-2

DNA: TGCGCCAGCAGCCAGGAGAACACTGAAGCTTTCTTT
CDR3: CASSQENTEAFF
D: -
V: TRBV4-1
size: few
J: TRBJ1-1

DNA: TGTGCCAGCATTAGCGGGACGAACACCGGGGAGCTGTTTTTT
CDR3: CASISGTNTGELFF
D: TRBD2
V: TRBV6-1
size: -
J: TRBJ2-2

DNA: TGTGCCAGCAGCCAAGATAGGGGACAGGGGGATTTTAATTCACCCCTCCACTTT
CDR3: CASSQDRGQGDFNSPLHF
D: TRBD1
V: TRBV4-2
size: -
J: TRBJ1-6

DNA: TGCGCCAGCCGAGCGGGGGGTTACAATGAGCAGTTCTTC
CDR3: CASRAGGYNEQFF
D: TRBD2
V: TRBV5-1
size: few
J: TRBJ2-1

DNA: TGCGCCAGCAGCACCGGGACTAGCGGGGTGGACACAGATACGCAGTATTTT
CDR3: CASSTGTSGVDTDTQYF
D: TRBD2
V: TRBV5-1
size: -
J: TRBJ2-3

DNA: TGTGCCAGCAGTTTCCGGACAGGGGGTAATAATTCACCCCTCCACTTT
CDR3: CASSFRTGGNNSPLHF
D: TRBD1
V: TRBV28
size: -
J: TRBJ1-6

DNA: TGCAGCGTTGATCGGAATGAGCAGTTCTTC
CDR3: CSVDRNEQFF
D: -
V: TRBV29-1
size: -
J: TRBJ2-1

DNA: TGTGCCAGCAGCTTTTTGACAGAAAGCGAAAAACTGTTTTTT
CDR3: CASSFLTESEKLFF
D: -
V: TRBV11-3
size: -
J: TRBJ1-4

DNA: TGTGCCAGCAGCTTAGTCGCCGGGACCTACGAGCAGTACTTC
CDR3: CASSLVAGTYEQYF
D: -
V: TRBV7-2
size: -
J: TRBJ2-7

DNA: TGTGCCAGCAGCCTAATTCAGGGTGCTGGGGCCAACGTCCTGACTTTC
CDR3: CASSLIQGAGANVLTF
D: -
V: TRBV28
size: -
J: TRBJ2-6

DNA: TGCGCCAGCAGTGAGAGTACGGGACAGCCTTCTACAGATACGCAGTATTTT
CDR3: CASSESTGQPSTDTQYF
D: TRBD1
V: TRBV10-1
size: -
J: TRBJ2-3

DNA: TGTGCCAGCAGCTTGGACAGTGGAAACACCATATATTTT
CDR3: CASSLDSGNTIYF
D: -
V: TRBV5-6
size: few
J: TRBJ1-3

DNA: TGTGCCAGCAGCCCCTTTGGTAGGCAGGGGGACAACGGCTACACCTTC
CDR3: CASSPFGRQGDNGYTF
D: TRBD1
V: TRBV14
size: -
J: TRBJ1-2

DNA: TGCGCCAGCAGCTTGGACGCGGACTCCTACAATGAGCAGTTCTTC
CDR3: CASSLDADSYNEQFF
D: -
V: TRBV5-1
size: -
J: TRBJ2-1

DNA: TGTGCCAGCAGCTTAGGCAGGTCTTATACGCAGTATTTT
CDR3: CASSLGRSYTQYF
D: -
V: TRBV11-2
size: -
J: TRBJ2-3

DNA: TGTGCCAGCAGTTCCCAGGGGACTAGCGGGGGAGAAGAGACCCAGTACTTC
CDR3: CASSSQGTSGGEETQYF
D: TRBD2
V: TRBV25-1
size: -
J: TRBJ2-5

DNA: TGCGCCAGCAGCAAAGGGACTAGCTCTGAGAATGAGCAGTTCTTC
CDR3: CASSKGTSSENEQFF
D: TRBD2
V: TRBV5-1
size: -
J: TRBJ2-1

DNA: TGTGCCAGTAGTCTTGAACTGACCTATAGCAATCAGCCCCAGCATTTT
CDR3: CASSLELTYSNQPQHF
D: -
V: TRBV19
size: once
J: TRBJ1-5

DNA: TGTGCCACCAGCAGAGATTTGGGGAGCTATGGCTACACCTTC
CDR3: CATSRDLGSYGYTF
D: -
V: TRBV15
size: -
J: TRBJ1-2

DNA: TGCGCCAGCAGCTTGGGGAGGACTAGCGGGAGAGCGTGGGAGACCCAGTACTTC
CDR3: CASSLGRTSGRAWETQYF
D: TRBD2
V: TRBV5-1
size: -
J: TRBJ2-5

DNA: TGCGCCAGCAGCCCATTGGCGGAAATGAACACTGAAGCTTTCTTT
CDR3: CASSPLAEMNTEAFF
D: -
V: TRBV5-1
size: -
J: TRBJ1-1

DNA: TGTGCCATCAGTGATAGACAGGATAATGAAAAACTGTTTTTT
CDR3: CAISDRQDNEKLFF
D: -
V: TRBV10-3
size: few
J: TRBJ1-4

DNA: TGTGCCAGCAGCTTGGAAGAGACCCAGTACTTC
CDR3: CASSLEETQYF
D: -
V: TRBV5-4
size: -
J: TRBJ2-5

DNA: TGTGCCAGCAGTGTTGCGGGAGGTGCCGGGGAGCTGTTTTTT
CDR3: CASSVAGGAGELFF
D: TRBD2
V: TRBV6-4
size: -
J: TRBJ2-2

DNA: TGTGCCAGCAGCTCCGGGATTTCCTACGAGCAGTACTTC
CDR3: CASSSGISYEQYF
D: -
V: TRBV11-2
size: -
J: TRBJ2-7

DNA: TGCGCCAGCAGCCCACTAATCGGGACAGGCTATGGCTACACCTTC
CDR3: CASSPLIGTGYGYTF
D: TRBD1
V: TRBV4-1
size: -
J: TRBJ1-2

DNA: TGTGCCAGCAGCGCCCGGGGATTTGGAAACACCATATATTTT
CDR3: CASSARGFGNTIYF
D: -
V: TRBV25-1
size: few
J: TRBJ1-3

DNA: TGTGCCTGGACTCGTCGCCCCCAAGAGACCCAGTACTTC
CDR3: CAWTRRPQETQYF
D: -
V: TRBV30
size: -
J: TRBJ2-5

DNA: TGTGCCAGCAGTGAAGTGCCGAATTCACCCCTCCACTTT
CDR3: CASSEVPNSPLHF
D: -
V: TRBV6-4
size: -
J: TRBJ1-6

DNA: TGCGCCAGCAGCCAAGACGGGGCCGGGTTCAGCTCCTACGAGCAGTACTTC
CDR3: CASSQDGAGFSSYEQYF
D: -
V: TRBV4-1
size: -
J: TRBJ2-7

DNA: TGTGCCAGCAGTGAGGCACAGGGGGCGCGGTACAATGGCTACACCTTC
CDR3: CASSEAQGARYNGYTF
D: TRBD1
V: TRBV6-1
size: -
J: TRBJ1-2

DNA: TGTGCCAGCAGCTGGACAGGGATTGCTGGAAACACCATATATTTT
CDR3: CASSWTGIAGNTIYF
D: TRBD1
V: TRBV5-6
size: -
J: TRBJ1-3

DNA: TGTGCCAGCTCACCTCAAAGAAGGTCCCAAGCTCTTGAAAAACTGTTTTTT
CDR3: CASSPQRRSQALEKLFF
D: -
V: TRBV18
size: -
J: TRBJ1-4

DNA: TGTGCCAGCAGCTTGGGGGGTCTCTCTGGAAACACCATATATTTT
CDR3: CASSLGGLSGNTIYF
D: -
V: TRBV5-6
size: few
J: TRBJ1-3